This T cell receptor (beta chain) derives from a study of OX40 agonist ivuxolimab in advanced cancers. General study findings and limits: Expanded peripheral T cells had an undetermined antigen specificity.

The germline CDR1 and CDR2 sequences are MDHEN and SYDVKM. The CDR3 loop spans 14 amino acids. Trimming took off 4 bases at V and 0 bases at J, with 8 bases between the two ends. Sequenced by immunoSEQ multiplex PCR; TCRdb stores in-frame clones only, minus some. The sample records tens of thousands of clones, 81% being singletons. Of note for this clone: Its target is unknown.

Blood sampling took place at baseline, cycle 4 day 1, and cycle 7 day 1. This chain links TRBV28 with TRBJ2-3; the D call may be TRBD1 or TRBD2 (5 bases each). Sequenced here: CD4+ or CD8+ T cells sorted from blood, sampled in a trial of the OX40 agonist ivuxolimab. This clonotype was obtained from an adult with an advanced solid tumor such as melanoma, head and neck, liver or kidney cancer. CDR3 amino acids: CASSYEGSTDTQYF. The CDR3 DNA reads TGTGCCAGCAGTTACGAGGGGAGCACAGATACGCAGTATTTT.